This is a list of T cell receptor beta chains from one sample in a study of PD-L1 blockade in urothelial cancer. Here immunoSEQ multiplex PCR was the method, and the copy in TCRdb shows in-frame clones only, minus some. Here the sample spans under 20,000 clones, around four fifths being singletons. Sequences were derived from PBMCs, sampled around atezolizumab (anti-PD-L1) treatment. All receptors come from a man aged 45 to 65 with urothelial cancer. The conserved cysteine and the conserved F or W are not part of the CDR3 here. The order of the fields is D gene, V gene, J gene, CDR3 protein. A D gene is named only where the DNA matches it firmly.

TRBD2	TRBV6-4	TRBJ2-1	ASSDSGGSEYNEQF
TRBD1	TRBV5-5	TRBJ1-6	ASSLVGSGTASNSPLH
-	TRBV2	TRBJ2-2	ASSLLRSTGELF
TRBD1	TRBV5-6	TRBJ1-2	ASSTGQGNYGYT
-	TRBV2	TRBJ1-1	ASSEFKNTEAF
TRBD1	TRBV6-1	TRBJ1-1	ASTPTGSAEAF
-	TRBV27	TRBJ2-7	ASSFASRSYEQY
TRBD2	TRBV27	TRBJ2-1	ASSTGLAGGLRKF
TRBD2	TRBV9	TRBJ2-1	ASSPQVAGGYNEQF
-	TRBV6-5	TRBJ1-1	ASSRTGGKVVAF
TRBD1	TRBV6-6	TRBJ1-4	ASSLPIGTGNEKLF
TRBD1	TRBV18	TRBJ1-5	ASSPPQGGGQPQH
TRBD1	TRBV14	TRBJ1-1	ASSRQGMTEAF
TRBD1	TRBV5-5	TRBJ1-3	ASSPMGGQKNTIY
-	TRBV11-2	TRBJ1-1	ASSPRRNTEAF
TRBD1	TRBV7-3	TRBJ2-7	ASSLIQGSYEQY
-	TRBV6-4	TRBJ2-7	ASSDSHSGGREQY
TRBD2	TRBV6-5	TRBJ2-5	ASSPSGSGETQY
-	TRBV7-7	TRBJ2-5	ASSFGPGQETQY
TRBD1	TRBV15	TRBJ1-5	ATSRDLGQGGNQPQH
-	TRBV7-3	TRBJ2-1	ASSPGLSSYNEQF
-	TRBV5-1	TRBJ1-1	ASSREGNTEAF
TRBD1	TRBV6-1	TRBJ1-5	ASSEKGQGAQPQH
TRBD2	TRBV6-5	TRBJ2-5	ASSSRPSGPQETQY
-	TRBV2	TRBJ1-2	ASSEQAYGYT
TRBD2	TRBV2	TRBJ2-3	ASMTSTNTDTQY
-	TRBV11-2	TRBJ2-7	ASSLDLSQAYEQY
-	TRBV30	TRBJ1-1	AWRGLELNTEAF
-	TRBV5-1	TRBJ2-1	ASSLEKATSRSDEQF